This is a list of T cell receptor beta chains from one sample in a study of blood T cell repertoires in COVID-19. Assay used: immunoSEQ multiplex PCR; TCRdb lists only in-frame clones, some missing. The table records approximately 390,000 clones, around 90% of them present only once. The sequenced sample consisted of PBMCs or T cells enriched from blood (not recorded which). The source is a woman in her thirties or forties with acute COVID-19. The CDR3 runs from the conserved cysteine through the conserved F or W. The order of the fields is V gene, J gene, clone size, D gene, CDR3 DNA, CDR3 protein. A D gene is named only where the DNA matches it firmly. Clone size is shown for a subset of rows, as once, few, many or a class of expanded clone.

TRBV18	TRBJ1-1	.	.	TGTGCCACCAGGTGGCAGGGAGGCACTGAAGCTTTCTTT	CATRWQGGTEAFF
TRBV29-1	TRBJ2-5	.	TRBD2	TGCAGCGTTGAATGGGCTAGCGGGGGCCAATCGGGAGAGACCCAGTACTTC	CSVEWASGGQSGETQYF
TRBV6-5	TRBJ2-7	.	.	TGTGCCAGCAGCCTGAGACAGGACTACGAGCAGTACTTC	CASSLRQDYEQYF
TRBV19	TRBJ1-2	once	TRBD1	TGTGCCAGTAGTAGACAGGGGCGTAACTATGGCTACACCTTC	CASSRQGRNYGYTF
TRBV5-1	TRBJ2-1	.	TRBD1	TGCGCCAGCAGCGGAACCGGGACAGGGTTCCATGAGCAGTTCTTC	CASSGTGTGFHEQFF
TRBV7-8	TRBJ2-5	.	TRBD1	TGTGCCAGCAGCTTAGTTCCAGGGGGCTTTTCCCAAGAGACCCAGTACTTC	CASSLVPGGFSQETQYF
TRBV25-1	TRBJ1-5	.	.	TGTGCCAGCAGTGAAACGGGGTCAATCAAGCCCCAGCATTTT	CASSETGSIKPQHF
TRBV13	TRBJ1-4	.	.	TGTGCCAGCAGCCACCGGGATGCAACTAATGAAAAACTGTTTTTT	CASSHRDATNEKLFF
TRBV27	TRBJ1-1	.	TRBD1	TGTGCCAGCAGTATTGGGACAGACTCGAACACTGAAGCTTTCTTT	CASSIGTDSNTEAFF
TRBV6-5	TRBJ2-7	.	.	TGTGCCAGCAAAAACCGACAGGATCCGAGTTACGAGCAGTACTTC	CASKNRQDPSYEQYF
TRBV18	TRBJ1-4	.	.	TGTGCCAGCTCACCACCGGGGGGAACTAATGAAAAACTGTTTTTT	CASSPPGGTNEKLFF
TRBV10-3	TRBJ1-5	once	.	TGTGCCATCAGCAACTCACAGGGCGGCAATCAGCCCCAGCATTTT	CAISNSQGGNQPQHF
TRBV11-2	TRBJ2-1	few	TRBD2	TGTGCCAGCACTCGAGGGGCCACTAGCGTATACAATGAGCAGTTCTTC	CASTRGATSVYNEQFF
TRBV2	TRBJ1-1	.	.	TGTGCCAGCAGTGTGATAGAGGGCGTGACTGAAGCTTTCTTT	CASSVIEGVTEAFF
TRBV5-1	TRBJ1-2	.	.	TGCGCCAGCAGCTTGGGGCGGAACTATGGCTACACCTTC	CASSLGRNYGYTF
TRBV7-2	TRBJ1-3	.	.	TGTGCCAGCAGCTTAGACCGGTATAACACCATATATTTT	CASSLDRYNTIYF
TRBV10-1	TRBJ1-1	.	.	TGCGCCAAAAGGGGATCCGAGACTGAAGCTTTCTTT	CAKRGSETEAFF
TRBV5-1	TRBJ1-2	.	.	TGCGCCAGCAGCTCCAACGGACAGTATGGCTACACCTTC	CASSSNGQYGYTF
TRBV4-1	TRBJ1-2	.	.	TGCGCCAGCAGCCAAGTGGCGGGGGCGGGCGGCTACACCTTC	CASSQVAGAGGYTF
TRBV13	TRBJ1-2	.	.	TGTGCCAGCAGCTTGGGCCTTCCCCCTAACTATGGCTACACCTTC	CASSLGLPPNYGYTF
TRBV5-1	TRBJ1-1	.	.	TGCGCCAGCAGCTTGAGCGATGAAGCTTTCTTT	CASSLSDEAFF
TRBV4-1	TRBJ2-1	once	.	TGCGCCAGCAGCCCGACCGGGAATGAGCAGTTCTTC	CASSPTGNEQFF
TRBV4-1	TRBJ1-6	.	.	TGCGCCAGCAGCCCCTACGGGGGGCAATCACCCCTCCACTTT	CASSPYGGQSPLHF
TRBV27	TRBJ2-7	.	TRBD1	TGTGCCAGCAGTGCACAGGGGTCACCCTTCTACGAGCAGTACTTC	CASSAQGSPFYEQYF
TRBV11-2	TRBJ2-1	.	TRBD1	TGTGCCAGCAGCCAAAGACAGGGAGAGGGCAATGAGCAGTTCTTC	CASSQRQGEGNEQFF
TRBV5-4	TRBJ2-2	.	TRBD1	TGTGCCAGCAGCTTGTTTTTAGGGACAGGGGGCAACACCGGGGAGCTGTTTTTT	CASSLFLGTGGNTGELFF
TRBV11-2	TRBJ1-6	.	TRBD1	TGTGCCAGCAGCTTAGATGTTTGGACAGGGGGCTCACCCCTCCACTTT	CASSLDVWTGGSPLHF
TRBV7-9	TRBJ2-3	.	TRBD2	TGTGCCAGCAGCTTAAACCCTTTAGCGGGGAAGAGCACAGATACGCAGTATTTT	CASSLNPLAGKSTDTQYF
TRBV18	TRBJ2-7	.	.	TGTGCCAGCTCTCTAAGAGAGACCTACGAGCAGTACTTC	CASSLRETYEQYF
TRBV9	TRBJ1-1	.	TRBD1	TGTGCCAGCAGCTCCCGGACAGGGGGCAACACTGAAGCTTTCTTT	CASSSRTGGNTEAFF
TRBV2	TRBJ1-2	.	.	TGTGCCAGCAGTTTTTCAGGAGGTGTCAACTATGGCTACACCTTC	CASSFSGGVNYGYTF
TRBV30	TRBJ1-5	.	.	TGTGCCTGGAGTGCCGAGCCCGGGTTCTATAGCAATCAGCCCCAGCATTTT	CAWSAEPGFYSNQPQHF
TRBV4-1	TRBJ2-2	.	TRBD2	TGCGCCAGCAGCCACGGCCCGGGACTAGCGGGGGGTGACACCGGGGAGCTGTTTTTT	CASSHGPGLAGGDTGELFF
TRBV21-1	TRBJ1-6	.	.	TGTGCCAGCAGCACCGGACAGGGGGCTCCCGTATGTCCAAATTCACCCCTCCACTTT	CASSTGQGAPVCPNSPLHF
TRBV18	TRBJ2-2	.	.	TGTGCCAGCTCGAAAGGGGACACCGGGGAGCTGTTTTTT	CASSKGDTGELFF